These 27 T cell receptor beta chains originate from one sample sequenced in a study of identifying expanded T cells in peripheral blood. The table came from immunoSEQ multiplex PCR; TCRdb's copy has only in-frame clones and leaves some out. The sample lists tens of thousands of clones, approximately 81% occurring once. Sequencing used blood. These receptors were collected from a person between 18 and 75 years old in good health.

The V and J genes are TRBV2 and TRBJ2-1; TRBD2 matches 9 bases. Germline trimming cut 8 bases from V and 7 bases from J; bases unmatched to any gene: 9. Germline V lookup: CDR1 SNHLY, CDR2 FYNNEI. The CDR3 contains 14 residues. CDR3 sequence reads: CASRTLAGNNEQFF. CDR3 bases: TGTGCCAGCCGAACCCTAGCGGGGAATAATGAGCAGTTCTTC.

The chain has TRBV2 and TRBJ1-6; 9 nucleotides align to TRBD1. Losses at the gene ends were 9 bases for V and 9 bases for J; bases not matched to a gene: 9. The CDR3 is made up of 14 amino acids. From germline, CDR1 is SNHLY and CDR2 FYNNEI. CDR3 bases: TGTGCCAGGGGGACAGGGAACGTCGGTTCACCCCTCCACTTT. Encoded protein: CARGTGNVGSPLHF.

The rearrangement links TRBV15 to TRBJ1-4, with D tentatively TRBD1 (5 bases). The CDR3 consists of 14 residues. Deletions cut 6 bases from V and 11 bases from J, with 19 bases between. The germline CDR1 and CDR2 sequences are LNHNV and YYDKDF (reference sequence). CDR3 region: CATSPGSDRGKLFF. The CDR3 nucleotides are TGTGCCACCAGTCCTGGGTCGGATCGGGGGAAACTGTTTTTT.

Notes on this clone: Other DNA sequences in the sample encode the same CDR3. The rearrangement joins TRBV5-1 to TRBJ1-6; D is undetermined. The CDR3 totals 13 residues. CDR1 SGHRS and CDR2 YFSETQ come from the germline V gene. The V and J ends lost 0 bases and 8 bases respectively, with 6 bases between them. CDR3 protein: CASSLVRDSPLHF. In DNA form, the CDR3 reads TGCGCCAGCAGCTTGGTTCGGGATTCACCCCTCCACTTT.

This clone was recorded only once. V usage is TRBV5-8 and J usage is TRBJ1-1; 9 bases agree with TRBD1. The trim removed 2 bases at V and 5 bases at J, leaving 4 bases unmatched. Germline V lookup: CDR1 SGHTS, CDR2 YDEGEE. CDR3 length equals 14 residues. CDR3 sequence (DNA): TGTGCCAGCAGCTTCGGGACAGGGTATACTGAAGCTTTCTTT. Encoded protein: CASSFGTGYTEAFF.

The CDR3 protein is CASSAPPLAGGYVGELFF. The CDR3 DNA sequence: TGTGCCAGCAGCGCTCCCCCCCTAGCGGGGGGGTACGTCGGGGAGCTGTTTTTT. V is TRBV7-3 and J is TRBJ2-2; 12 bases match TRBD2. Germline CDR1 and CDR2: SGHTA and FQGTGA. The CDR3 totals 18 residues. The V segment lost 5 bases and the J segment 7 bases; nucleotides outside the gene matches: 14. The full variable domain, its missing parts supplied by reference TRBV7-3 and TRBJ2-2, is GAGVSQTPSNKVTEKGKYVELRCDPISGHTALYWYRQSLGQGPEFLIYFQGTGAADDSGLPNDRFFAVRPEGSVSTLKIQRTERGDSAVYLCASSAPPLAGGYVGELFFGEGSRLTVL.

The V gene is TRBV7-6, the J gene TRBJ1-1; maybe TRBD1 (5 bases). The V gene's germline CDR1 is SGHVS and CDR2 FNYEAQ. The CDR3 sequence is 15 residues long. V lost 2 bases, J lost 7 bases, and 17 bases lay in between. In DNA form, the CDR3 reads TGTGCCAGCAGCTTACGTCCGCAGGGAGCGGGTGAAGCTTTCTTT. This translates into CASSLRPQGAGEAFF.

CDR3 protein: CASSLKRFSYNEQFF. As DNA, the CDR3 is TGTGCCAGCAGCTTGAAGAGATTCTCCTACAATGAGCAGTTCTTC. The chain is built from TRBV6-4 and TRBJ2-1; D gene uncertain. Trimming left V 6 bases short and J 0 bases short, with 12 bases between. The CDR3 has 15 amino acids. The V gene's germline CDR1 is MRHNA and CDR2 SNTAGT.

This chain joins TRBV10-3 and TRBJ1-6, with 9 positions matching TRBD1. V dropped 2 bases and J dropped 10; count of bases not matched to a gene: 6. This CDR3 has 15 residues. The germline CDR1 and CDR2 sequences are ENHRY and SYGVKD. The CDR3, as DNA: TGTGCCATCAGTGAGGCACAGGGGGCAGAATCACCCCTCCACTTT. Its protein product is CAISEAQGAESPLHF.

The chain links TRBV18 to TRBJ2-5, with no clear D. Germline CDR1 is KGHSH and CDR2 is LQKENI. The CDR3 covers 11 residues. Trimming cost V 5 bases and J 5 bases, with 6 bases left between them. This CDR3 is CASSTGETQYF. The CDR3 DNA reads TGTGCCAGCTCAACCGGGGAGACCCAGTACTTC.

The chain recombines TRBV7-2 with TRBJ1-2, with D maybe TRBD1 (5 bases). Trimming pared 4 bases from V and 4 bases from J, leaving 7 bases between. CDR3 length equals 12 residues. Germline V gene data show CDR1 as SGHTA and CDR2 as FQGNSA. In DNA form, the CDR3 reads TGTGCCAGCAGCTCAGGGCTCTATGGCTACACCTTC. This encodes CASSSGLYGYTF.

The gene calls are TRBV4-1 and TRBJ1-6, with D maybe TRBD1 (5 bases). The CDR3 has 17 residues. CDR1 and CDR2 (germline): MGHRA, YSYEKL. Trimming removed 2 bases at V and 8 bases at J, with 19 bases between. As DNA, the CDR3 is TGCGCCAGCAGCCAATCCAAGATCTCAGGGTGGGATTCACCCCTCCACTTT. It yields the protein CASSQSKISGWDSPLHF.

The sample holds a few counts of this clone. The chain combines TRBV4-1 with TRBJ2-5, with 10 bases lining up with TRBD2. This CDR3 has 15 amino acids. The germline CDR1 and CDR2 sequences are MGHRA and YSYEKL. V shed 7 bases, J shed 4 bases, and the junction held 9 bases outside the gene matches. The CDR3 spells CASTTVAGGLETQYF. CDR3 DNA: TGCGCCAGCACCACCGTAGCGGGGGGATTAGAGACCCAGTACTTC.

This clone was found a few times. J is TRBJ2-1 and V is TRBV29-1; TRBD1 matches 8 bases. V shed 7 bases and J 8 bases; nucleotides not matched to a gene: 4. The CDR3 has 11 residues. Germline lookup yields CDR1 SQVTM and CDR2 ANQGSEA. In nucleotides, the CDR3 is TGCAGCGCCACGACAGGGGATGAGCAGTTCTTC. Translation gives CSATTGDEQFF.

CDR3 region: CASSEGRGSLGTTDTQYF. DNA of the CDR3: TGTGCCAGCAGTGAAGGGCGGGGGAGTCTCGGAACCACAGATACGCAGTATTTT. The chain has TRBV6-1 and TRBJ2-3; 7 nucleotides match TRBD2. CDR3 size: 18 residues. Germline CDR1 MNHNS, CDR2 SASEGT. The V segment lost 1 base and the J segment 2 bases; nucleotides outside the gene matches: 12.

The chain links TRBV7-9 to TRBJ2-7; 8 bases map to TRBD1. This CDR3 spans 13 amino acids. J was trimmed by 3 bases and V by 6 bases; bases with no gene match: 4. CDR1 is SEHNR, CDR2 FQNEAQ, per germline (reference sequence). The DNA for the CDR3 is TGTGCCAGCAGTGGACAGGGTTACTACGAGCAGTACTTC. Translated: CASSGQGYYEQYF. The whole variable domain, remainder taken from reference TRBV7-9 and TRBJ2-7, is DTGVSQNPRHKITKRGQNVTFRCDPISEHNRLYWYRQTLGQGPEFLTYFQNEAQLEKSRLLSDRFSAERPKGSFSTLEIQRTEQGDSAMYLCASSGQGYYEQYFGPGTRLTVT.

The rearrangement links TRBV11-2 to TRBJ2-3; 11 bases fit TRBD2. Germline CDR1 reads SGHAT; CDR2 reads FQNNGV. Trimming removed 5 bases from V and 2 bases from J; junction bases left unmatched: 12. The CDR3 consists of 18 residues. Here the CDR3 DNA reads TGTGCCAGCAGCCGGGGACTAGCGGCAGACGCCTCCACAGATACGCAGTATTTT. Its protein product is CASSRGLAADASTDTQYF.

The chain recombines TRBV7-2 with TRBJ1-3; D is uncertain. Germline CDR1 is SGHTA and CDR2 is FQGNSA. Trimming removed 2 bases at V and 1 base at J, with 18 bases between. The length of the CDR3 is 18 residues. CDR3 protein: CASSLSAGLVWSGNTIYF. CDR3 DNA sequence: TGTGCCAGCAGCTTAAGTGCGGGTCTGGTCTGGTCTGGAAACACCATATATTTT. The variable domain in full, with the rest retrieved from reference TRBV7-2 and TRBJ1-3, is GAGVSQSPSNKVTEKGKDVELRCDPISGHTALYWYRQSLGQGLEFLIYFQGNSAPDKSGLPSDRFSAERTGGSVSTLTIQRTQQEDSAVYLCASSLSAGLVWSGNTIYFGEGSWLTVV.

This chain joins TRBV6-5 and TRBJ2-1, with 8 bases aligning to TRBD1. Unmatched junction bases numbered 3, after V lost 8 bases and J lost 0 bases. The CDR3 consists of 14 residues. The germline V gene encodes CDR1 MNHEY and CDR2 SVGAGI. CDR3 loop: CASGDRLSYNEQFF. The CDR3 bases are TGTGCCAGCGGGGACAGGCTCTCCTACAATGAGCAGTTCTTC.

The rearrangement joins TRBV6-6 to TRBJ2-7, with 8 bases identical to TRBD1. Per the germline V gene, CDR1 is MNHNY and CDR2 is SVGAGI (reference sequence). The CDR3 totals 14 residues. With 5 bases clipped from V and 0 bases from J, the junction kept 3 bases outside the gene matches. CDR3 nucleotide sequence: TGTGCCAGCAGTCGACAGGGGCCCTCCTACGAGCAGTACTTC. Translated: CASSRQGPSYEQYF.

CDR3 region: CASSSGIANTIYF. The DNA of the CDR3 is TGTGCCAGCAGTTCAGGGATCGCGAACACCATATATTTT. The chain couples TRBV7-2 to TRBJ1-3; TRBD1 is a possible D gene (5 bases). Trimming pared 6 bases from V and 7 bases from J, leaving 13 bases between. The CDR3 runs to 13 residues. CDR1 is SGHTA and CDR2 is FQGNSA in the germline V gene.

The CDR3 region is CASSFGQVNQPQHF. DNA for the CDR3: TGTGCCAGCAGCTTTGGACAGGTCAATCAGCCCCAGCATTTT. V and J are TRBV7-9 and TRBJ1-5; 7 bases map to TRBD1. The CDR3 has 14 residues. The V segment lost 3 bases and the J segment 3 bases; nucleotides outside the gene matches: 2. Germline V CDR1 and CDR2: SEHNR, FQNEAQ (reference sequence).

The V gene is TRBV6-1, the J gene TRBJ1-1; tentatively, D is TRBD1 (5 bases). Germline V CDR1 and CDR2: MNHNS, SASEGT. This CDR3 region has 17 residues. Between the trimmed V and J ends, which lost 2 bases and 5 bases, there was a span of 21 bases. CDR3 nucleotide sequence: TGTGCCAGCAGTGAATTCTCCCTCCTGGCAGGGTGGACTGAAGCTTTCTTT. The encoded protein is CASSEFSLLAGWTEAFF.

V usage is TRBV5-4 and J usage is TRBJ2-7; D gene unclear. Trimming shortened V by 4 bases and J by 6 bases, and 14 bases separated the two germline ends. CDR1 is SGHNT, CDR2 YYREEE, per germline (reference sequence). CDR3 length equals 13 residues. CDR3 sequence (DNA): TGTGCCAGCAGCACCTACGTCCCAGGCGAGCAGTACTTC. Protein product: CASSTYVPGEQYF.

The sample holds one count of this clone. The rearrangement joins TRBV30 to TRBJ1-4; no reliable D call. CDR3 length equals 13 residues. Trimming removed 2 bases from V and 11 bases from J, with 15 bases in between. Germline lookup yields CDR1 GTSNPN and CDR2 SVGIG (reference sequence). Here the CDR3 reads CAWSPKGVVKLFF. The CDR3, as DNA: TGTGCCTGGAGTCCAAAGGGTGTGGTTAAACTGTTTTTT.

In DNA, the CDR3 is TGCGCCAGCAGCCAAGTGTCAGGGGGGCTCAATGGCTACACCTTC. Its protein product is CASSQVSGGLNGYTF. The J gene is TRBJ1-2, the V gene TRBV4-1; 7 nucleotides agree with TRBD1. The trim removed 1 base at V and 6 bases at J, leaving 8 bases unmatched. The CDR3 covers 15 residues. The germline V gene encodes CDR1 MGHRA and CDR2 YSYEKL.

The V gene is TRBV19, the J gene TRBJ1-2; 8 bases align to TRBD1. This CDR3 has 16 amino acids. V shed 4 bases, J shed 7 bases, and the junction held 14 bases outside the gene matches. Germline V CDR1 and CDR2: LNHDA, SQIVND (reference sequence). CDR3 in amino acids: CASSKTPGGVIGGYTF. CDR3 coding DNA: TGTGCCAGTAGTAAAACCCCAGGGGGCGTTATCGGTGGCTACACCTTC. Filled out from reference TRBV19 and TRBJ1-2, the complete variable domain reads DGGITQSPKYLFRKEGQNVTLSCEQNLNHDAMYWYRQDPGQGLRLIYYSQIVNDFQKGDIAEGYSVSREKKESFPLTVTSAQKNPTAFYLCASSKTPGGVIGGYTFGSGTRLTVV.